Each of the 7 T cell receptor beta chains below was sequenced from the same sample in a study of tumor and adjacent non-tumor tissue in lung cancer. The library came from three nested PCR rounds adapted from ARM-PCR protocols. MiXCR, run by TCRdb on the multiplex PCR reads, gives a single entry per CDR3 protein. The sample includes about 93,000 distinct CDR3 sequences, 67% seen only once; the top ten take around 19%. The template was RNA from unsorted bulk tissue. The specimen sequenced was lung tumor tissue. The receptors here all came from a man in his fifties or sixties with non-small cell lung cancer.

This clonotype has only a few counts. The chain combines TRBV7-9 with TRBJ2-3; 8 nucleotides align to TRBD1. The trim removed 6 bases at V and 6 bases at J, leaving 11 bases unmatched. The CDR3 runs 15 residues. Germline values: CDR1 SEHNR, CDR2 FQNEAQ (reference sequence). The CDR3 here is CASSQGGQGTDTQYF. For the CDR3, the DNA is TGTGCCAGCAGTCAAGGAGGACAGGGTACGGATACGCAGTATTTT.

A word on this clonotype: Lacking the conserved final phenylalanine or tryptophan, this CDR3 likely reflects a read error. The V and J genes are TRBV12-3 or TRBV12-4 and TRBJ2-5; TRBD1 matches 7 bases. This CDR3 has 13 residues. The V gene end was trimmed by 9 bases and the J gene end by 6 bases; junction bases not matched to a gene: 10. CDR3 DNA sequence: TGTGCCAGTGTGACAGGGTTGGGAAAGACCCAGTACTCC. Translating it yields CASVTGLGKTQYS.

This clonotype occurred many times. The chain carries TRBV6-2 or TRBV6-3 and TRBJ2-7; D is perhaps TRBD2 (6 bases). From germline, CDR1 is MNHEY and CDR2 SVGEGT. CDR3 length equals 17 residues. Trimming took off 6 bases at V and 5 bases at J, with 26 bases between the two ends. CDR3 in DNA: TGTGCCAGCAGCCGCCCCGGCTCACTAGCCTCTGGCGACGAGCAGTACTTC. Amino acids: CASSRPGSLASGDEQYF.

Comment on this clonotype: Sequence at one end of the junction differs from germline and may be a read error. The chain has TRBV6-2 or TRBV6-3 and TRBJ2-3; D may match TRBD1 or TRBD2 (6 bases each). Germline V gene data show CDR1 as MNHEY and CDR2 as SVGEGT. The CDR3 spans 14 residues. This CDR3 is CVSSKGGAVDTQYF. CDR3 sequence (DNA): TGTGTCAGCAGCAAGGGGGGAGCTGTAGATACGCAGTATTTT.

This clonotype occurred once. One end of the junction does not line up with germline, which may come from a read error. The chain recombines TRBV6-1 with TRBJ2-7; D call uncertain. Germline V gene data show CDR1 as MNHNS and CDR2 as SASEGT. The CDR3 totals 12 residues. The CDR3 loop reads CASSDRSYVQYF. The CDR3 DNA sequence: TGTGCCAGTAGTGATCGGTCCTACGTGCAGTACTTC.

This rearrangement joins TRBV6-1 to TRBJ2-4; D ambiguous. This CDR3 contains 14 residues. The germline CDR1 and CDR2 sequences are MNHNS and SASEGT. V dropped 4 bases and J dropped 2 bases, with 9 bases sitting between them. The CDR3 protein is CASSVLETKNIQYF. CDR3 bases: TGTGCCAGCAGTGTGTTGGAAACCAAAAACATTCAGTACTTC.

The rearrangement links TRBV7-8 to TRBJ1-2, with D unresolved. Trimming took off 6 bases at V and 10 bases at J, with 18 bases between the two ends. The CDR3 has 13 residues. The germline CDR1 and CDR2 sequences are SGHVS and FQNEAQ. CDR3 coding DNA: TGTGCCAGCAGTCCCTCAGCGGTCTGGGTCTACACCTTC. As protein: CASSPSAVWVYTF.